This entry describes one T cell receptor (beta chain). Repertoires were generated with immunoSEQ multiplex PCR, while TCRdb's copy carries only in-frame clones and drops some. Altogether 250,000 to 350,000 clones are present, nearly 90% being singletons, with the ten largest covering roughly 1.6%. This record comes from a study of blood T cell repertoires in COVID-19. Overall study: T cells, B-cell-depleted T cells, or PBMCs supplied cDNA or gDNA.

In germline, CDR1 is SEHNR, CDR2 FQNEAQ (reference sequence). Trimming removed 5 bases from V and 8 bases from J; junction bases left unmatched: 6. The CDR3 extends over 13 amino acids. This chain connects TRBV7-9 to TRBJ1-2, with 9 bases that match TRBD1. Material: PBMCs or T cells enriched from blood (not recorded which). The source of this sequence is a woman aged 18-29 years with acute COVID-19. In DNA form, the CDR3 reads TGTGCCAGCAGCGCAGACAGGGGGGGAGGCTACACCTTC. Translation: CASSADRGGGYTF.